This passage covers 17 T cell receptor beta chains from one sample sequenced in a study of T cell responses to AZD1222 COVID-19 vaccine. Clones were sequenced by immunoSEQ multiplex PCR, and TCRdb holds only the in-frame ones, with some missing. The table shows roughly 90,000 clones, with 86% occurring only once. Specimen: peripheral blood, collected on day 0 of AZD1222 vaccination. Every receptor here comes from an adult in good health.

The chain uses TRBV4-3 and TRBJ2-7; the match to TRBD1 covers 7 bases. Germline V gene data show CDR1 as LGHNA and CDR2 as YSLEER. The CDR3 sequence is 16 residues long. V shed 4 bases, J shed 4 bases, and the junction held 13 bases outside the gene matches. The CDR3 is CASSRDFGDSPYEQYF. CDR3 sequence (DNA): TGCGCCAGCAGCCGAGATTTCGGGGACAGTCCTTACGAGCAGTACTTC.

The gene calls are TRBV4-1 and TRBJ2-1; 9 bases agree with TRBD2. After removal of 1 base from V and 4 bases from J, the junction contained 5 bases not matched to a gene. The CDR3 is 16 residues long. Germline CDR1 and CDR2: MGHRA and YSYEKL. CDR3: CASSQGATSGYNEQFF. The DNA of the CDR3 is TGCGCCAGCAGCCAAGGGGCGACTAGCGGATACAATGAGCAGTTCTTC.

This chain uses TRBV5-6 with TRBJ1-1, with D hard to call. V was pared by 0 bases and J by 11 bases, with 14 bases between. Per the germline V gene, CDR1 is SGHDT and CDR2 is YYEEEE. The CDR3 has 13 residues. This chain's CDR3 is CASSLVGRPSAFF. The CDR3, as DNA: TGTGCCAGCAGCTTGGTTGGGCGGCCGAGCGCTTTCTTT.

This chain uses TRBV5-1 with TRBJ1-2; TRBD1 is a possible D gene (5 bases). The germline gives CDR1 SGHRS, CDR2 YFSETQ. Trimming took 4 bases from V and 5 from J, leaving 12 bases between them. This CDR3 is built from 13 residues. CDR3 region: CASSVGHSYGYTF. The CDR3 DNA reads as TGCGCCAGCAGCGTTGGACACTCTTATGGCTACACCTTC.

The rearrangement joins TRBV12-5 to TRBJ2-7, with TRBD1 matching 12 bases. Germline V gene sequence: CDR1 LGHNT, CDR2 FRNRAP. V was clipped by 6 bases and J by 5 bases; unmatched bases: 5. This CDR3 region has 14 residues. The CDR3 loop reads CASGSGQGAHEQYF. The CDR3 DNA follows: TGTGCTAGTGGCTCGGGACAGGGGGCTCACGAGCAGTACTTC.

The chain has TRBV5-6 and TRBJ1-1; D gene unclear. CDR3 length: 16 amino acids. Germline CDR1 SGHDT, CDR2 YYEEEE. V lost 0 bases and J 1 base, leaving 13 bases between the germline ends. The CDR3 coding sequence is TGTGCCAGCAGCTTGGGGTCGTGGCGGACGAACACTGAAGCTTTCTTT. Protein: CASSLGSWRTNTEAFF.

This rearrangement joins TRBV19 to TRBJ1-5; D unresolved. This CDR3 is 12 amino acids long. The V gene lost 7 bases and the J gene lost 4 bases, with 8 bases spanning the gap. Germline lookup yields CDR1 LNHDA and CDR2 SQIVND (reference sequence). This CDR3 is CASMIANQPQHF. DNA of the CDR3: TGTGCCAGTATGATAGCAAATCAGCCCCAGCATTTT.

This rearrangement joins TRBV19 to TRBJ2-2, with 9 bases fitting TRBD2. The CDR3 consists of 13 residues. Germline V gene lookup returns CDR1 LNHDA and CDR2 SQIVND (reference sequence). With V trimmed by 7 bases and J by 8 bases, 5 bases remained unmatched. In nucleotides, the CDR3 is TGTGCCAGTATTAGTAGCGGGAGAGGGGAGCTGTTTTTT. This encodes CASISSGRGELFF.

The chain recombines TRBV10-3 with TRBJ2-4, with TRBD1 matching over 8 bases. The V and J ends lost 8 bases and 8 bases, in that order; junction bases with no gene match: 8. Germline CDR1 reads ENHRY; CDR2 reads SYGVKD. This CDR3 has 13 residues. Here the CDR3 DNA reads TGTGCCATCCGTCCGGACAGGGATGACATTCAGTACTTC. Translating gives CAIRPDRDDIQYF.

This chain connects TRBV5-1 to TRBJ2-3; D is perhaps TRBD1 (6 bases). This CDR3 spans 14 amino acids. Trimming shortened V by 2 bases and J by 4 bases, and 11 bases separated the two germline ends. Germline-derived CDR1 and CDR2 are SGHRS and YFSETQ. The CDR3 DNA sequence: TGCGCCAGCAGCTTTACAGGGCACCCAGATACGCAGTATTTT. Amino acid sequence: CASSFTGHPDTQYF.

Points on this clone: In the same sample, other DNA sequences code for this CDR3. The CDR3 protein is CASSLGTGDYGYTF. Here the CDR3 DNA reads TGTGCCAGCAGCTTAGGTACAGGGGACTATGGCTACACCTTC. The genes are TRBV13 and TRBJ1-2, with 7 positions matching TRBD1. The germline gives CDR1 PRHDT, CDR2 FYEKMQ (reference sequence). The CDR3 covers 14 residues. V trimming: 0 bases; J trimming: 3 bases; junction bases outside the gene matches: 1.

The chain recombines TRBV6-5 with TRBJ1-4, with 7 bases lining up with TRBD1. The germline gives CDR1 MNHEY, CDR2 SVGAGI. This CDR3 has 13 residues. V was clipped by 3 bases and J by 7 bases; unmatched bases: 2. CDR3 nucleotides: TGTGCCAGCAGTTATCAGGGGGGTGAAAAACTGTTTTTT. It is translated as CASSYQGGEKLFF.

J is TRBJ2-6 and V is TRBV24-1; 10 nucleotides line up with TRBD1. The V segment lost 4 bases and the J segment 2 bases; nucleotides outside the gene matches: 4. Germline CDR1 is KGHDR and CDR2 is SFDVKD. The CDR3 length is 17 residues. The CDR3 reads CATSDATGGTGANVLTF. CDR3 nucleotide sequence: TGTGCCACCAGTGACGCGACAGGGGGCACTGGGGCCAACGTCCTGACTTTC.

V gene TRBV5-4 combines with J gene TRBJ2-3; D call uncertain. In germline, CDR1 is SGHNT, CDR2 YYREEE (reference sequence). The CDR3 sequence is 14 residues long. Trimming shortened V by 5 bases and J by 4 bases, and 14 bases separated the two germline ends. The CDR3 reads CASRNGGFPDTQYF. The CDR3 DNA is TGTGCCAGCAGAAATGGTGGGTTTCCAGATACGCAGTATTTT.

V usage is TRBV29-1 and J usage is TRBJ1-1, with 8 positions matching TRBD1. Germline lookup yields CDR1 SQVTM and CDR2 ANQGSEA. V dropped 5 bases and J dropped 3; count of bases not matched to a gene: 5. CDR3 length: 13 amino acids. CDR3 coding DNA: TGCAGCGTTTCCAGGGGGCAGGACACTGAAGCTTTCTTT. Protein: CSVSRGQDTEAFF.

The J gene is TRBJ1-1, the V gene TRBV15; possibly TRBD1 for D (5 bases). This CDR3 spans 14 amino acids. In germline, CDR1 is LNHNV, CDR2 YYDKDF (reference sequence). The V and J ends lost 5 bases and 0 bases respectively, with 10 bases between them. The CDR3 DNA is TGTGCCACCAGCCAGGTGGGGGTGAACACTGAAGCTTTCTTT. Protein product: CATSQVGVNTEAFF.

The gene calls are TRBV3-1 (or the pseudogene TRBV3-2) and TRBJ1-4; D gene unclear. The CDR3 consists of 14 residues. V was shortened by 4 bases and J by 2 bases, with 8 bases between the two germline ends. CDR1 is LGHDT, CDR2 YNNKEL, per germline (reference sequence). CDR3 sequence reads: CASSPRRTNEKLFF. The DNA for the CDR3 is TGTGCCAGCAGCCCCCGTAGGACTAATGAAAAACTGTTTTTT.